This T cell receptor (beta chain) came from a study of T cell responses to AZD1222 COVID-19 vaccine. Some clones are missing from TCRdb's copy, which holds only in-frame ones; the method was immunoSEQ multiplex PCR. The repertoire holds around 130,000 clones, with roughly 92% as singletons. Germline assignment: CDR1 KGHDR and CDR2 SFDVKD. The CDR3 length is 11 residues. Trimming left V 6 bases short and J 1 base short, with 2 bases between. Whole-study results and caveats: CD4 TCRs associated with vaccination spanned spike, dominating at 160-218 and 743-854. Reportedly, nearly half of unique spike TCRs recognized epitopes outside B.1.351/B.1.1.7 mutations.

A note on this clone: Antigen: not known.

Material: peripheral blood, obtained 28 days after the second AZD1222 dose. The clonotype originates from an adult who received the AZD1222 COVID-19 vaccine. J is TRBJ2-5 and V is TRBV24-1; unclear D gene. Here the CDR3 reads CATSSQETQYF. The CDR3 region has the DNA TGTGCCACCAGTTCCCAAGAGACCCAGTACTTC.